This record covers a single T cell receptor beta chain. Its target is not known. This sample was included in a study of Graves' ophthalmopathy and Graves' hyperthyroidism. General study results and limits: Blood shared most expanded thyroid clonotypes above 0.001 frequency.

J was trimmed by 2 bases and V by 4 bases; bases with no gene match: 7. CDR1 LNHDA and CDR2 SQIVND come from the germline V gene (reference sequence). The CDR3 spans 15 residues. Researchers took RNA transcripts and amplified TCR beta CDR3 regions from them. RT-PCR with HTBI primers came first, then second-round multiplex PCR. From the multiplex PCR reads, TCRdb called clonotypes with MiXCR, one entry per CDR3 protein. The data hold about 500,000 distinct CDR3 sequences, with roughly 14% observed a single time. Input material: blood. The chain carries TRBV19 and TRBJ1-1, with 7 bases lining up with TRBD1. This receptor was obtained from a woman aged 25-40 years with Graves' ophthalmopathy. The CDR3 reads CASSSQGVVNTEAFF. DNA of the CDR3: TGTGCCAGTAGTAGCCAGGGGGTGGTTAACACTGAAGCTTTCTTT.